This T cell receptor (beta chain) was captured by sequencing in a study of blood T cell repertoires in COVID-19. Study context: Sources were T cells, B-cell-depleted T cells, or PBMCs; the material itself was cDNA or gDNA.

Authors' processing steps: Reference gene primers were amplified, and this amplification served to estimate nucleated cell counts. The method was immunoSEQ multiplex PCR; TCRdb's version includes in-frame clones alone and lacks a portion of them. That table supplies the V and J calls and clone size; D and trimming were determined from the DNA. Counted here are 200,000 to 250,000 clones, 87% occurring once; the ten biggest clones make up around 6%. Participants spanned ages about 18 to 95 years and resided in 20 to 25 US areas. Cohorts were assigned according to the clinical history that participants reported. The CDR3 extends over 14 amino acids. Germline V gives CDR1 LNHDA, CDR2 SQIVND (reference sequence). Trimming took 5 bases from V and 5 from J; bases not matched to a gene: 8.

The receptor's source is a woman aged 30 to 39 with acute COVID-19. Specimen: PBMCs or T cells enriched from blood (not recorded which). The J gene is TRBJ1-1, the V gene TRBV19; TRBD1 aligns across 7 bases. CDR3 residues: CASSPRQGLTEAFF. CDR3 in DNA: TGTGCCAGTAGTCCGAGACAGGGTCTGACTGAAGCTTTCTTT.